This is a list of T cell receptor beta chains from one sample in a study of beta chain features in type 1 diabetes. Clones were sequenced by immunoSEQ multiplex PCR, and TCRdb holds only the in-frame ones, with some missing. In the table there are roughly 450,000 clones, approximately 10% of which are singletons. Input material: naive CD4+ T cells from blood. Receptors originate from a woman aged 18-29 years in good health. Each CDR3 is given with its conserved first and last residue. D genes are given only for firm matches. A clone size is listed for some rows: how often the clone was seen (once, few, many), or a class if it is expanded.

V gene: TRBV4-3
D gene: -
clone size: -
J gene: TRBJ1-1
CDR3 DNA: TGCGCCAGCAGCCAAGTCAGGCCCCTGAACACTGAAGCTTTCTTT
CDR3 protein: CASSQVRPLNTEAFF

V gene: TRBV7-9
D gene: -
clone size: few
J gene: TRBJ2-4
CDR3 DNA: TGTGCCAGCAGCTTGGCGGACCTAGCCAAAAACATTCAGTACTTC
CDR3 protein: CASSLADLAKNIQYF

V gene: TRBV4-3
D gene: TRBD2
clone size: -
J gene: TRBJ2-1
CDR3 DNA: TGCGCCAGCAGCCAAGGACCCTCCAAACCGGGACTAAACTACAATGAGCAGTTCTTC
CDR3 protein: CASSQGPSKPGLNYNEQFF

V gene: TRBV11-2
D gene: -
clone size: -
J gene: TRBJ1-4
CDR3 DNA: TGTGCCAGCAGCCAGCCTGGTGAAAAACTGTTTTTT
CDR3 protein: CASSQPGEKLFF

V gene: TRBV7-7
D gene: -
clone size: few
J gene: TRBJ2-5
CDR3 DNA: TGTGCCAGCAGCTTATACGGGGAGCGGGAGACCCAGTACTTC
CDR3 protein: CASSLYGERETQYF

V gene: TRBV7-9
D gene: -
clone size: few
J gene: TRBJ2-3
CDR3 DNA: TGTGCCAGCAACCCTGGGAGCACAGATACGCAGTATTTT
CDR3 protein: CASNPGSTDTQYF

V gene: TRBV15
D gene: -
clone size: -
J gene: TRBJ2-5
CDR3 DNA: TGTGCCACCAGCAGAGATATAGGAGAGACCCAGTACTTC
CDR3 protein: CATSRDIGETQYF

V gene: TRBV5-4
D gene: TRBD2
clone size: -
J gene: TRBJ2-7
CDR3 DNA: TGTGCCAGCAGCGAGGGACTAGCGGGAGGAGAAGGCGAGCAGTACTTC
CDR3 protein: CASSEGLAGGEGEQYF

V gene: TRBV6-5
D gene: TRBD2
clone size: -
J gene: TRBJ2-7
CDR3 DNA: TGTGCCAGTAAACTAGCGGGAGTGAACGAGCAGTACTTC
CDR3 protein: CASKLAGVNEQYF

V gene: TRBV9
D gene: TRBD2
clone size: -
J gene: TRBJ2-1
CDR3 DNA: TGTGCCAGCAGCACGGGAGGGCAGCCTGAGCAGTTCTTC
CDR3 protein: CASSTGGQPEQFF

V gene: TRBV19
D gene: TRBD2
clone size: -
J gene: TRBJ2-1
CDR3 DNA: TGTGCCAGTAGTGTCTCCCAGGGACTAGCGTCATACAATGAGCAGTTCTTC
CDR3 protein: CASSVSQGLASYNEQFF

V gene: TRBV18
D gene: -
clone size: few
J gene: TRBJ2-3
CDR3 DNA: TGTGCCAGCTCCACCGGGGAAGAGGCACTGAATACGCAGTATTTT
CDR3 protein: CASSTGEEALNTQYF

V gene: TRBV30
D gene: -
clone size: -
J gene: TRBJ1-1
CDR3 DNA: TGTGCCTGGAGTGTCGGGGGAGGTACTGAAGCTTTCTTT
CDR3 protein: CAWSVGGGTEAFF

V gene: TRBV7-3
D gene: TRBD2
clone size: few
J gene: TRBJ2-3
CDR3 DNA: TGTGCCAGCAGCTTAGTAGCGGGGACAGATACGCAGTATTTT
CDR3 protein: CASSLVAGTDTQYF

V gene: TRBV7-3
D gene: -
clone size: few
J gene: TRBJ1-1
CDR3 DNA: TGTGCCAGCAGCTTACAGGGTAGGGACACTGAAGCTTTCTTT
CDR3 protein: CASSLQGRDTEAFF

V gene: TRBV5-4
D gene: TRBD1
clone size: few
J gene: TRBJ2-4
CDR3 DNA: TGTGCCAGCAGCTCGACAGGGCGTCCGAACATTCAGTACTTC
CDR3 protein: CASSSTGRPNIQYF

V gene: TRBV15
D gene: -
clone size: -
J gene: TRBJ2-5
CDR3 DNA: TGTGCCACCAGCAGAGAGTTGGAGACCCAGTACTTC
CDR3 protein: CATSRELETQYF

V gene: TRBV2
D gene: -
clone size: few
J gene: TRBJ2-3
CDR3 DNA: TGTGCCAGCAGGGACCCACAGATCCCTAGCACAGATACGCAGTATTTT
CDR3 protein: CASRDPQIPSTDTQYF

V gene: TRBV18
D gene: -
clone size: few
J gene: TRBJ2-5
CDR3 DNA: TGTGCCAGCTCACCACCGGGGCGGGAGACCCAGTACTTC
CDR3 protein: CASSPPGRETQYF

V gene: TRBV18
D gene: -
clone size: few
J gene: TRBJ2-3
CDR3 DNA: TGTGCCAGCTCACCAAGGGGGACTAGCACAGATACGCAGTATTTT
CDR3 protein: CASSPRGTSTDTQYF

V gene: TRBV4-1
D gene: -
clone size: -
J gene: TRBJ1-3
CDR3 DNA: TGCGCCAGCAGCCAACAGGGACTCTCTGGAAACACCATATATTTT
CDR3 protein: CASSQQGLSGNTIYF

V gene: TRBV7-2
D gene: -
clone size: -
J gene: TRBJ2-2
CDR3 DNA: TGTGCCAGCAGCTTAAGTCCCGGGGAGCTGTTTTTT
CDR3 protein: CASSLSPGELFF

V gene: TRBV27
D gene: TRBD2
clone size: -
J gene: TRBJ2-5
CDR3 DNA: TGTGCCAGCAGAGGACTAGCGGGGCCGCTAGGGACCCAGTACTTC
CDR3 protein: CASRGLAGPLGTQYF

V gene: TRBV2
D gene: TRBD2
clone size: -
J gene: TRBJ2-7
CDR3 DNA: TGTGCCAGCAGCCCCTTCGGCCTAGCGGTTTCCTACGAGCAGTACTTC
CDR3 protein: CASSPFGLAVSYEQYF

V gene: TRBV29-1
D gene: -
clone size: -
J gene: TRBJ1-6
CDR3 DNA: TGCAGCGTAGCCTCGGGACAACTTGATTCACCCCTCCACTTT
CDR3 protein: CSVASGQLDSPLHF

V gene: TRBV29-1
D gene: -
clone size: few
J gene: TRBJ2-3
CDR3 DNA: TGCAGCGTCCGCCCGGTACTTCACACAGATACGCAGTATTTT
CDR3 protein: CSVRPVLHTDTQYF

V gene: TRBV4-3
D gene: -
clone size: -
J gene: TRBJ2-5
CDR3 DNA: TGCGCCAGCAGTCTAGTCGGGCAGACCCAGTACTTC
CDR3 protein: CASSLVGQTQYF

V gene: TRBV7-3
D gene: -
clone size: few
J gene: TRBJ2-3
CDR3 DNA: TGTGCCAGCAGTTTGGATCGGGGCGCAGATACGCAGTATTTT
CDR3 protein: CASSLDRGADTQYF

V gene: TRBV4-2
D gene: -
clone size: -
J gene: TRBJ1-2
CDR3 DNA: TGTGCCAGCAGCCTTACCAGCTATGGCTACACCTTC
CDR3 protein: CASSLTSYGYTF

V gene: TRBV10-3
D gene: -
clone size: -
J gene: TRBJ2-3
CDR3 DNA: TGTGCCAGCAGTGCCAGCGGAAAGGTGCAGTATTTT
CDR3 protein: CASSASGKVQYF

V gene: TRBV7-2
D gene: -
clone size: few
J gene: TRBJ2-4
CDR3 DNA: TGTGCCAGCAGCTCAAGACGGGACCTAGCCAAAAACATTCAGTACTTC
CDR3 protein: CASSSRRDLAKNIQYF

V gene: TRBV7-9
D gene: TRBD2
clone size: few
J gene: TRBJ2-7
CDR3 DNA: TGTGCCAGCAGCTGGCCGGGAGGGCCCAAATACGAGCAGTACTTC
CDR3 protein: CASSWPGGPKYEQYF

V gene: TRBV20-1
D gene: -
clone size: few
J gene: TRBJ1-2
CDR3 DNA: TGCAGTGCTAGAGCGCCTAGTGGTAACACCTTC
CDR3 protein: CSARAPSGNTF

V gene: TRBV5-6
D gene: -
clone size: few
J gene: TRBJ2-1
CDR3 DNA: TGTGCCAGCAGCTCCTTGGGGAATGAGCAGTTCTTC
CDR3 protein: CASSSLGNEQFF

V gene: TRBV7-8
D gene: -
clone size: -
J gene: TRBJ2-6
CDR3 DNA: TGTGCCAGCAGCTCATACTCTGGGGCCAACGTCCTGACTTTC
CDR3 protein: CASSSYSGANVLTF

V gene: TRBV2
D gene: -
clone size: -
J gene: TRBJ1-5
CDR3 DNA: TGTGCCAGCAGCAACAGGGTTGGCAATCAGCCCCAGCATTTT
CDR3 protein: CASSNRVGNQPQHF

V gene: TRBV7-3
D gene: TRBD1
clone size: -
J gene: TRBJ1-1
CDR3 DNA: TGTGCCAGCAGCGTGGGACAGGGGTATGCCACTGAAGCTTTCTTT
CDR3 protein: CASSVGQGYATEAFF

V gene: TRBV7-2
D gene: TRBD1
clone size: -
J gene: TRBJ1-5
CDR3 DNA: TGTGCCAGCAGCCAGGGGGGGCACCAAGGGCAGCCCCAGCATTTT
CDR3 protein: CASSQGGHQGQPQHF

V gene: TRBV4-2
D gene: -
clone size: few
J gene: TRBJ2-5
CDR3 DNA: TGTGCCAGCAGCCAATACCGACTACAAGAGACCCAGTACTTC
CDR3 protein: CASSQYRLQETQYF

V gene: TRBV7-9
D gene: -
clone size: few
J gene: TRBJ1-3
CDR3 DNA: TGTGCCAGCAGCGCCAAGAACCCCTCTGGAAACACCATATATTTT
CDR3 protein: CASSAKNPSGNTIYF

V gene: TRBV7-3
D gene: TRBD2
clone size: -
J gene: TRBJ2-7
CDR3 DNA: TGTGCCAGCAGCTTAAAAGGGACTAGCGGGAGTAGATCCTACGAGCAGTACTTC
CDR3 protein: CASSLKGTSGSRSYEQYF

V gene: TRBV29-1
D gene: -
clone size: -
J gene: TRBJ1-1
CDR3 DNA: TGCAGCGTTGAAGTCGGGCTCTTT
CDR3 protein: CSVEVGLF

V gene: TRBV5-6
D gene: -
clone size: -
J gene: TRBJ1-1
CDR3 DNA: TGTGCCAGCAGCTGGCGAGGGTTCGAGAACACTGAAGCTTTCTTT
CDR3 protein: CASSWRGFENTEAFF

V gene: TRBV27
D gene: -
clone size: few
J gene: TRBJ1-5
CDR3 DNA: TGTGCCAGCAGCACCGCGAGACCCCAGCATTTT
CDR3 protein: CASSTARPQHF

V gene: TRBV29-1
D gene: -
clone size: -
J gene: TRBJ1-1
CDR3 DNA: TGCAGCGTTTCTACCTGGGCCACTGAAGCTTTCTTT
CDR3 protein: CSVSTWATEAFF

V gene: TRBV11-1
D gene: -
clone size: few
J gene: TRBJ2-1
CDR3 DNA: TGTGCCAGCAGCTTGTTCGGCCCGTTACAGGGTGTTCGGAATGAGCAGTTCTTC
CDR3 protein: CASSLFGPLQGVRNEQFF